This T cell receptor beta chain is from a study of blood T cell repertoires in COVID-19. The overall study: Spain, Italy and the United States supplied samples that represented acute and convalescent COVID-19.

V shed 0 bases and J 5 bases; nucleotides not matched to a gene: 5. Germline loops: CDR1 LGHNA, CDR2 YSLEER. The CDR3 length is 16 residues. Per the original methods: Reference gene primer amplification gave nucleated cell count estimates. Here immunoSEQ multiplex PCR was the method, and the copy in TCRdb shows in-frame clones only, minus some. V and J calls and clone size follow that table, whereas D and trimming were derived from the DNA. Of some 280,000 clones detected, over 75% appear once; the ten largest clones hold about an eighth. The source is a woman in her sixties or seventies with acute or convalescent COVID-19. The source material was peripheral blood. J is TRBJ1-4 and V is TRBV4-3; 8 bases align to TRBD1. The CDR3: CASSQDRTGRNEKLFF. DNA for the CDR3: TGCGCCAGCAGCCAAGATAGGACAGGGAGAAATGAAAAACTGTTTTTT.